This TCR beta chain was documented in a study of cytomegalovirus exposure and HLA in healthy donors. Trimming removed 4 bases from V and 4 bases from J; junction bases left unmatched: 4. Per germline, CDR1 MNHNY and CDR2 SVGAGI (reference sequence). The CDR3 totals 14 residues. On this clone itself: Its antigen is not known.

Primers for the PCR totalled 60 Vbeta and 13 Jbeta. Sequenced by immunoSEQ multiplex PCR; TCRdb stores in-frame clones only, minus some. The sample holds 95,000 to 150,000 clones, 77% seen once. Study observations and caveats: Several of the most significant clusters appeared linked to common viral pathogens, based on a later analysis. Later analysis demonstrated an association between a missense DCLRE1C variant and TCR beta V- and J-gene trimming.

Nominally healthy donors were sampled, though unrecorded immune exposures were likely. The sample was PBMCs. The J gene is TRBJ1-2, the V gene TRBV6-6, with TRBD1 identical over 9 bases. The source of this sequence is a woman aged 35 to 49 in good health and CMV-seropositive. In DNA, the CDR3 is TGTGCCAGCAGTTCCGGGACAGGGAGCTATGGCTACACCTTC. Protein: CASSSGTGSYGYTF.